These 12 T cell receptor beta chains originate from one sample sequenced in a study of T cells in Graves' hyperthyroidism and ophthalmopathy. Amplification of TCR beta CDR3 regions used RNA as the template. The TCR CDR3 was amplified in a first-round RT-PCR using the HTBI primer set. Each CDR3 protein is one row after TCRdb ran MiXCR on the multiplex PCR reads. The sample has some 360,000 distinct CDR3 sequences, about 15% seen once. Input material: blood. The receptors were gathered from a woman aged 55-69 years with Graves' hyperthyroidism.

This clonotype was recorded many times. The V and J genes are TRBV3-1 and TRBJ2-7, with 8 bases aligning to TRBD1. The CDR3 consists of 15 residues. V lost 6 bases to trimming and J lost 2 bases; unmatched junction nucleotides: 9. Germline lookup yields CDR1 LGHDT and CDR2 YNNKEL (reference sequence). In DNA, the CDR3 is TGTGCCAGCAGTGCGGGACAGGAGTTTCCCTACGAGCAGTACTTC. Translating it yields CASSAGQEFPYEQYF.

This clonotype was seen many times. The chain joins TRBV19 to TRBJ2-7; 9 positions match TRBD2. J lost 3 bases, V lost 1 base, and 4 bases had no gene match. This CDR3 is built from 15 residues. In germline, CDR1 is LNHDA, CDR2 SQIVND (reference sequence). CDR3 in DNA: TGTGCCAGTAGTATAGCGATAGCGGGAGTCTACGAGCAGTACTTC. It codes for CASSIAIAGVYEQYF.

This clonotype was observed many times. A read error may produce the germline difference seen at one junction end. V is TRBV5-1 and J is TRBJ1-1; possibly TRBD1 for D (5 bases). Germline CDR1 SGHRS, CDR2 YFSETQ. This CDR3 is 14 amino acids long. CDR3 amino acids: CANSYDGANTEAFF. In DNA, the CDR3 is TGCGCCAACAGCTACGACGGGGCGAACACTGAAGCTTTCTTT. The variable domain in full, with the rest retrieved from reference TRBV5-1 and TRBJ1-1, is KAGVTQTPRYLIKTRGQQVTLSCSPISGHRSVSWYQQTPGQGLQFLFEYFSETQRNKGNFPGRFSGRQFSNSRSEMNVSTLELGDSALYLCANSYDGANTEAFFGQGTRLTVV.

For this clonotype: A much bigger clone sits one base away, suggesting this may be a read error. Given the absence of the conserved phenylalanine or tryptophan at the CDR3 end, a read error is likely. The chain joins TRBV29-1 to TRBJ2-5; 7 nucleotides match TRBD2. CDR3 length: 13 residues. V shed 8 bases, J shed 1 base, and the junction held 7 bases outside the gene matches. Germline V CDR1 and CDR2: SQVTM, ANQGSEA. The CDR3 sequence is CSSLAGIQETQYS. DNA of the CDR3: TGCAGCAGCTTAGCGGGTATCCAAGAGACCCAGTACTCC.

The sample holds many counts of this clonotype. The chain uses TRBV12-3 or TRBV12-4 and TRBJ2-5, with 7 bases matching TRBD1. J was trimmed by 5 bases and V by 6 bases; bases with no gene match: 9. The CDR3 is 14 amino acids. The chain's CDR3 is CASRSQGIGETQYF. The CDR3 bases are TGTGCCAGCAGGTCACAGGGGATAGGGGAGACCCAGTACTTC.

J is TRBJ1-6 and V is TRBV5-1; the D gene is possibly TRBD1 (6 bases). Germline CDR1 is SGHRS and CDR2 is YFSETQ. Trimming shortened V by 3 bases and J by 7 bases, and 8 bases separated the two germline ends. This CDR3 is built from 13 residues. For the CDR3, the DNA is TGCGCCAGCAGCTCGGACAGAAATTCACCCCTCCACTTT. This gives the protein CASSSDRNSPLHF.

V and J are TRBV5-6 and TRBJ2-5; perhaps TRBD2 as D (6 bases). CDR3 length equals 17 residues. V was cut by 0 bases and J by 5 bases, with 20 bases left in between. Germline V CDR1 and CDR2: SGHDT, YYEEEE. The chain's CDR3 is CASSLEGTRDGTETQYF. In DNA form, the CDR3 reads TGTGCCAGCAGCTTGGAGGGGACGCGGGACGGGACGGAGACCCAGTACTTC. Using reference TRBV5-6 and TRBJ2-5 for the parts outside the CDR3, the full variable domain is DAGVTQSPTHLIKTRGQQVTLRCSPKSGHDTVSWYQQALGQGPQFIFQYYEEEERQRGNFPDRFSGHQFPNYSSELNVNALLLGDSALYLCASSLEGTRDGTETQYFGPGTRLLVL.

CDR3 amino acids: CASKRQGAEETQYF. CDR3 DNA sequence: TGTGCCAGCAAAAGACAGGGGGCGGAAGAGACCCAGTACTTC. V gene TRBV2 combines with J gene TRBJ2-5; 10 bases are shared with TRBD1. The germline V gene has CDR1 SNHLY and CDR2 FYNNEI. With 7 bases clipped from V and 3 bases from J, the junction kept 5 bases outside the gene matches. The length of the CDR3 is 14 residues.

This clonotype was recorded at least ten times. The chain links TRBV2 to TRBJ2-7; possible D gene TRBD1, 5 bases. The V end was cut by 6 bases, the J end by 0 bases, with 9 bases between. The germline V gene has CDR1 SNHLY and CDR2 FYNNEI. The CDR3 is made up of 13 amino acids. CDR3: CASSRVGSYEQYF. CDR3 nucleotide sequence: TGTGCCAGCAGCAGGGTGGGCTCCTACGAGCAGTACTTC. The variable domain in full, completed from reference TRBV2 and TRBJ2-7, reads EPEVTQTPSHQVTQMGQEVILRCVPISNHLYFYWYRQILGQKVEFLVSFYNNEISEKSEIFDDQFSVERPDGSNFTLKIRSTKLEDSAMYFCASSRVGSYEQYFGPGTRLTVT.

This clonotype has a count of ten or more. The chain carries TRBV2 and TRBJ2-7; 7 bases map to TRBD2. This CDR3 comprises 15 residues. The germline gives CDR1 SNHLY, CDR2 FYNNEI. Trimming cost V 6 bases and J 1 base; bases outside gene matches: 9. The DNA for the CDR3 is TGTGCCAGCAGCGACCCCAGCGGGATTTCCTACGAGCAGTACTTC. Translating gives CASSDPSGISYEQYF.

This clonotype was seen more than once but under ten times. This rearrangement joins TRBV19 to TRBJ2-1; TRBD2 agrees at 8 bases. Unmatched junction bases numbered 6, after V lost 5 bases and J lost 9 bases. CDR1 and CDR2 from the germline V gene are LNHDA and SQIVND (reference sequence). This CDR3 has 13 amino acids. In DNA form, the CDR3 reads TGTGCCAGTAGTTACGGGAGGGGTGCTGAGCAGTTCTTC. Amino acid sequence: CASSYGRGAEQFF.

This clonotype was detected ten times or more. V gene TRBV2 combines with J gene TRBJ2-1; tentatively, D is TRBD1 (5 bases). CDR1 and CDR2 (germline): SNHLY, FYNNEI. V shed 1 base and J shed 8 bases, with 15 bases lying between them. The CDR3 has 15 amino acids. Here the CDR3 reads CASSEEGRATDEQFF. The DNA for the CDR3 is TGTGCCAGCAGTGAAGAGGGCAGGGCAACTGATGAGCAGTTCTTC.